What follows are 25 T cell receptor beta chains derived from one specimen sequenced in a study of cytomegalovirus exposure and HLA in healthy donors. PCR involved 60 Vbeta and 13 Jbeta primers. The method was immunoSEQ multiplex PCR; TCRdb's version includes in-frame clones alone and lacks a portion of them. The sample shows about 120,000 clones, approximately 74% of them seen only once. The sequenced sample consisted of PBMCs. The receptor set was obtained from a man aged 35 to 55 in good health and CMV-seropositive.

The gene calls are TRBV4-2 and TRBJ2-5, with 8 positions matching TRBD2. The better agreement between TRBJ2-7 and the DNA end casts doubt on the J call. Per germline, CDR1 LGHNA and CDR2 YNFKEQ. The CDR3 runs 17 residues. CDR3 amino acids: CASSHHARLAGSYEQYF. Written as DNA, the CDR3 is TGTGCCAGCAGCCACCACGCGCGCTTAGCGGGATCTTACGAGCAGTACTTC.

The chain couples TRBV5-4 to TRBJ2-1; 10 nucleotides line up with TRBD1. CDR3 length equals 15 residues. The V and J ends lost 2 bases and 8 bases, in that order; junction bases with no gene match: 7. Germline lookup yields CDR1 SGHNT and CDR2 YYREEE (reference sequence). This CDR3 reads CASSLMGTGEHEQFF. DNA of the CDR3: TGTGCCAGCAGCTTAATGGGGACAGGGGAGCATGAGCAGTTCTTC.

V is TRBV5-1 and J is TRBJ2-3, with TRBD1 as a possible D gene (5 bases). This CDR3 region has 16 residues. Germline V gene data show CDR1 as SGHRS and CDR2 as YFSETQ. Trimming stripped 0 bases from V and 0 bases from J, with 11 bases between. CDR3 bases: TGCGCCAGCAGCTTGGGTAGCAGGGTAAGCACAGATACGCAGTATTTT. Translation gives CASSLGSRVSTDTQYF.

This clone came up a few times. This CDR3 is CASSLDGTGTYEQYF. CDR3 nucleotide sequence: TGCGCCAGCAGCTTGGACGGGACAGGGACCTACGAGCAGTACTTC. The chain uses TRBV5-1 and TRBJ2-7; 9 bases are shared with TRBD1. Germline V gene lookup returns CDR1 SGHRS and CDR2 YFSETQ. J gave up 2 bases and V 0 bases, and 3 bases lay outside the gene matches. This CDR3 spans 15 amino acids.

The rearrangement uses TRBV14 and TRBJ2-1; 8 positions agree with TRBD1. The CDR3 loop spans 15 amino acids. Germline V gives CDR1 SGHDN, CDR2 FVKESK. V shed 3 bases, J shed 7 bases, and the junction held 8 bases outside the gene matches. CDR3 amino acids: CASSHPRQGRNEQFF. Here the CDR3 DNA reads TGTGCCAGCAGCCACCCCCGACAGGGGAGGAATGAGCAGTTCTTC.

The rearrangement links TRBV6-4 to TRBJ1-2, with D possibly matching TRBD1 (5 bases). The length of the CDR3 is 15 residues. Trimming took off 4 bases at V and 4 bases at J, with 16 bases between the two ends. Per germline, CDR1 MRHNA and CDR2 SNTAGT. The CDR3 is CASSANADSFYGYTF. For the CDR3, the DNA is TGTGCCAGCAGTGCCAATGCTGACAGTTTCTATGGCTACACCTTC.

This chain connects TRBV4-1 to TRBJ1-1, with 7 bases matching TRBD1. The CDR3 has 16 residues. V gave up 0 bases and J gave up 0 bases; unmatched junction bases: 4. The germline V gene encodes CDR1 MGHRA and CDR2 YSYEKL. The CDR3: CASSQDGTVMNTEAFF. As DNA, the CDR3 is TGCGCCAGCAGCCAAGATGGGACAGTCATGAACACTGAAGCTTTCTTT.

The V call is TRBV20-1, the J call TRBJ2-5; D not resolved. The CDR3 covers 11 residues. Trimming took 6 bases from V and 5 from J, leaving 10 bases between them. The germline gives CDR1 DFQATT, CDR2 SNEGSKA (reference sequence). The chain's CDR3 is CSAPTEETQYF. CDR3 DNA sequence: TGCAGTGCCCCGACTGAGGAGACCCAGTACTTC.

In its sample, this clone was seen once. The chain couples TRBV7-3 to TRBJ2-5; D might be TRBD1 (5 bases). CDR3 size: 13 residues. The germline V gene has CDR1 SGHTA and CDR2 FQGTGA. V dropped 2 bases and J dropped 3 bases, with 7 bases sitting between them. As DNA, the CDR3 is TGTGCCAGCAGCTTAGTCAGGGAAGAGACCCAGTACTTC. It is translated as CASSLVREETQYF. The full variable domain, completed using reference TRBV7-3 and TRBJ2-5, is GAGVSQTPSNKVTEKGKYVELRCDPISGHTALYWYRQSLGQGPEFLIYFQGTGAADDSGLPNDRFFAVRPEGSVSTLKIQRTERGDSAVYLCASSLVREETQYFGPGTRLLVL.

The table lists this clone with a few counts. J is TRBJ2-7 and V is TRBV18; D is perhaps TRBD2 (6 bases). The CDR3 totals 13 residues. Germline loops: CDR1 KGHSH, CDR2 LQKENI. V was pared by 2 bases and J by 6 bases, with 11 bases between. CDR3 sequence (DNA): TGTGCCAGCTCACCAGCGGGGTCCGGCGAGCAGTACTTC. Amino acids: CASSPAGSGEQYF.

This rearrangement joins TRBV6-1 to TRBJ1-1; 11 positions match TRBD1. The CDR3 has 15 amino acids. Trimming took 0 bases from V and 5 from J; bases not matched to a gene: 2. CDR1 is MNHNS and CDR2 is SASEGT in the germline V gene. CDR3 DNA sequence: TGTGCCAGCAGTGAAGCGGACAGGGGGCCGACTGAAGCTTTCTTT. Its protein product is CASSEADRGPTEAFF.

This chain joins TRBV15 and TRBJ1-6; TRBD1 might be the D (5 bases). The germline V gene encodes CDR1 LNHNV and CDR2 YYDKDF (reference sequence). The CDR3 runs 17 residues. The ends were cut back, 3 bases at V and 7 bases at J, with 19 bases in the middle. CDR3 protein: CATSRELAGTLNSPLHF. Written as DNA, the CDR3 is TGTGCCACCAGCAGGGAACTAGCCGGGACCCTAAATTCACCCCTCCACTTT. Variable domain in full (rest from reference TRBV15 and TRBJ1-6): DAMVIQNPRYQVTQFGKPVTLSCSQTLNHNVMYWYQQKSSQAPKLLFHYYDKDFNNEADTPDNFQSRRPNTSFCFLDIRSPGLGDTAMYLCATSRELAGTLNSPLHFGNGTRLTVT.

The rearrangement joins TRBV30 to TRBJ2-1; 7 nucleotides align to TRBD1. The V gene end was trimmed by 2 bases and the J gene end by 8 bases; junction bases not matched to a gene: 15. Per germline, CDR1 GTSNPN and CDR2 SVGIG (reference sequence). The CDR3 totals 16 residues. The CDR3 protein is CAWSSSDRVGSYEQFF. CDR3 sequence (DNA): TGTGCCTGGAGTTCCTCTGACAGGGTTGGTAGTTATGAGCAGTTCTTC.

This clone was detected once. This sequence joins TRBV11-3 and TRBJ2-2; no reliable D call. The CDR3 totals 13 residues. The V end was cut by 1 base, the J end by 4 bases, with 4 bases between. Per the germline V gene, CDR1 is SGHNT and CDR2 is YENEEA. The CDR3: CASSLAVTGELFF. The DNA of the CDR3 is TGTGCCAGCAGCTTAGCTGTCACCGGGGAGCTGTTTTTT.

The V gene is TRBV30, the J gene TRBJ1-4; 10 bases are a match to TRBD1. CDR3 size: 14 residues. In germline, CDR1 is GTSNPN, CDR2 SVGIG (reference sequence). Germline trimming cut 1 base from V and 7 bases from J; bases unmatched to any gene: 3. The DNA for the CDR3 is TGTGCCTGGAGTGGTTGGACAGGGGGTGAAAAACTGTTTTTT. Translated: CAWSGWTGGEKLFF.

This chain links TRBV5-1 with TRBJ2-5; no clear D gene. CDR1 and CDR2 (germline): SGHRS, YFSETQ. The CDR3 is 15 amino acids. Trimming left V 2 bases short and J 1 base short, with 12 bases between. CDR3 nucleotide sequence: TGCGCCAGCAGCTTTGGCGGTGGCTCCCAAGAGACCCAGTACTTC. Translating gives CASSFGGGSQETQYF. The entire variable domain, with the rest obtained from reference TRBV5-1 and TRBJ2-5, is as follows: KAGVTQTPRYLIKTRGQQVTLSCSPISGHRSVSWYQQTPGQGLQFLFEYFSETQRNKGNFPGRFSGRQFSNSRSEMNVSTLELGDSALYLCASSFGGGSQETQYFGPGTRLLVL.

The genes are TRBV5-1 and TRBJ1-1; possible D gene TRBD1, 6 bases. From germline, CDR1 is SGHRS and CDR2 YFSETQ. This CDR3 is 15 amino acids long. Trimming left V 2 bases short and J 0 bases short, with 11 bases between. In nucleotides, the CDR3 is TGCGCCAGCAGCTTAGACACAGGGATGAACACTGAAGCTTTCTTT. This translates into CASSLDTGMNTEAFF.

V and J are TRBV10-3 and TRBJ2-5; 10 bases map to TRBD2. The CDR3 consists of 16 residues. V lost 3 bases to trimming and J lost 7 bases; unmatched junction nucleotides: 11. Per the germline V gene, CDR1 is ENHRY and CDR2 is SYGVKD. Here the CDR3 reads CAISDGVASGRVTQYF. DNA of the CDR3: TGTGCCATCAGTGATGGGGTGGCTAGCGGGAGAGTGACCCAGTACTTC.

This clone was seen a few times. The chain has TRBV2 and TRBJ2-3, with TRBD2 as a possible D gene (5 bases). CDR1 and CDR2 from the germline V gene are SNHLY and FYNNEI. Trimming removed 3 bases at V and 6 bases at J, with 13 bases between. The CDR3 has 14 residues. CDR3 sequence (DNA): TGTGCCAGCAGTGATATAGCGAGGTCGGATACGCAGTATTTT. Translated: CASSDIARSDTQYF. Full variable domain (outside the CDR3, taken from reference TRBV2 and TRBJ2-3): EPEVTQTPSHQVTQMGQEVILRCVPISNHLYFYWYRQILGQKVEFLVSFYNNEISEKSEIFDDQFSVERPDGSNFTLKIRSTKLEDSAMYFCASSDIARSDTQYFGPGTRLTVL.

The CDR3 sequence is CASSEVDRSGNTIYF. CDR3 sequence (DNA): TGTGCCAGCAGTGAAGTCGACAGGTCTGGAAACACCATATATTTT. This rearrangement joins TRBV6-1 to TRBJ1-3, with a weak D call TRBD1 (6 bases). CDR1 is MNHNS and CDR2 is SASEGT in the germline V gene. The CDR3 is 15 amino acids. V dropped 1 base and J dropped 1 base, with 8 bases sitting between them.

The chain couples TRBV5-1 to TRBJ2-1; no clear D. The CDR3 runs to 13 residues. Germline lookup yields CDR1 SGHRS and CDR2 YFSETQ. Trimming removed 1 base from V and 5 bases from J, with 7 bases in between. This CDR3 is CASSLIQNNEQFF. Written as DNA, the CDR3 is TGCGCCAGCAGCTTGATACAAAACAATGAGCAGTTCTTC. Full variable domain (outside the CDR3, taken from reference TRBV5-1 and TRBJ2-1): KAGVTQTPRYLIKTRGQQVTLSCSPISGHRSVSWYQQTPGQGLQFLFEYFSETQRNKGNFPGRFSGRQFSNSRSEMNVSTLELGDSALYLCASSLIQNNEQFFGPGTRLTVL.

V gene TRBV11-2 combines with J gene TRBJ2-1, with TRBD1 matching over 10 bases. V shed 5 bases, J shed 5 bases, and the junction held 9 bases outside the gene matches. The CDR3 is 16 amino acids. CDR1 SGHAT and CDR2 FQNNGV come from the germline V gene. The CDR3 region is CASSLPTGTGDNEQFF. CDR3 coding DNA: TGTGCCAGCAGCCTCCCCACCGGGACAGGGGACAATGAGCAGTTCTTC.

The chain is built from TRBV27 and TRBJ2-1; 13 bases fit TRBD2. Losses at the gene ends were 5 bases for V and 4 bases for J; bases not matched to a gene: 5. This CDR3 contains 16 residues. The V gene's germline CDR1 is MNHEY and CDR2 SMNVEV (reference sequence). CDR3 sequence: CASSTRTSGGYNEQFF. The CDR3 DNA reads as TGTGCCAGCAGTACCCGGACTAGCGGGGGATACAATGAGCAGTTCTTC.

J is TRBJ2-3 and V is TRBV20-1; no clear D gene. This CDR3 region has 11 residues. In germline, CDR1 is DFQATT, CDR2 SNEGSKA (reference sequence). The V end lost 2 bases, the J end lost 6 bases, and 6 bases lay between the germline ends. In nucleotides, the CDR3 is TGCAGTGCTAGACTAGAGGATACGCAGTATTTT. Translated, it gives CSARLEDTQYF.

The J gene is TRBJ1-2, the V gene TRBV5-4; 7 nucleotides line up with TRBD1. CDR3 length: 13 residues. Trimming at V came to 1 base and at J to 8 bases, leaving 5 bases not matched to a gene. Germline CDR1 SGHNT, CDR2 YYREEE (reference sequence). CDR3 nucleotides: TGTGCCAGCAGCTTGAAGGGGGCGGGAGGCTACACCTTC. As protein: CASSLKGAGGYTF. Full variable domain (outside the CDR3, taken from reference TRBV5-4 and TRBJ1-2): ETGVTQSPTHLIKTRGQQVTLRCSSQSGHNTVSWYQQALGQGPQFIFQYYREEENGRGNFPPRFSGLQFPNYSSELNVNALELDDSALYLCASSLKGAGGYTFGSGTRLTVV.